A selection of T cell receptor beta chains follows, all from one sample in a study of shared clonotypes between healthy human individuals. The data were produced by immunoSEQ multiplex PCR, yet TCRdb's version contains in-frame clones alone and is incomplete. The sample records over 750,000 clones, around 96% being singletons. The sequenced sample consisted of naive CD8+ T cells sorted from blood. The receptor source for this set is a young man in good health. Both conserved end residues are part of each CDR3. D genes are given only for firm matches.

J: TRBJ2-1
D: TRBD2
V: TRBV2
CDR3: CASSESGIYNEQFF
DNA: TGTGCCAGCAGTGAAAGCGGGATCTACAATGAGCAGTTCTTC

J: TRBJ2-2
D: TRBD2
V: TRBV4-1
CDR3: CASSQDRIAGLTGELFF
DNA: TGCGCCAGCAGCCAAGATAGGATAGCGGGTCTCACCGGGGAGCTGTTTTTT

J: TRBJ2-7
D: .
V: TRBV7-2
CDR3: CASSLFQGYYYEQYF
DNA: TGTGCCAGCAGCTTATTCCAGGGGTATTACTACGAGCAGTACTTC

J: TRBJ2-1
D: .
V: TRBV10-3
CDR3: CAISPDSPFLQGQFF
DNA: TGTGCCATCAGTCCCGACAGTCCCTTCCTACAGGGGCAGTTCTTC

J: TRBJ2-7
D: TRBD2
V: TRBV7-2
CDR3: CASSLHGGLSYEQYF
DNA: TGTGCCAGCAGCTTACACGGGGGGTTAAGCTACGAGCAGTACTTC

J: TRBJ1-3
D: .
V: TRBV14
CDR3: CASSQGRGSGNTIYF
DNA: TGTGCCAGCAGCCAAGGCAGGGGTTCTGGAAACACCATATATTTT

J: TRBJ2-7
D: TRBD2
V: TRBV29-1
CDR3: CSVEGLAGEGSSYEQYF
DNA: TGCAGCGTTGAAGGACTAGCGGGAGAGGGAAGCTCCTACGAGCAGTACTTC

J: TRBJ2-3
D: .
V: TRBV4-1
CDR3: CASSQDIREQYF
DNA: TGCGCCAGCAGCCAAGATATCCGGGAGCAGTATTTT

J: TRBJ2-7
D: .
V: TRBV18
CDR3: CASSPIELLSNGEQYF
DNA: TGTGCCAGCTCACCTATAGAACTCCTTTCGAACGGCGAGCAGTACTTC

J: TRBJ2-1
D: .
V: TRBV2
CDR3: CATPSARVHNEQFF
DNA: TGTGCCACCCCGAGCGCGCGGGTACACAATGAGCAGTTCTTC

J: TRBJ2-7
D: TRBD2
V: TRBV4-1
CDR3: CASSLLTSGSYEQYF
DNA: TGCGCCAGCAGCCTCCTGACTAGCGGGAGTTACGAGCAGTACTTC

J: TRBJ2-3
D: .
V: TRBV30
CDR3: CAPPCTDTQYF
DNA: TGTGCCCCACCGTGCACAGATACGCAGTATTTT

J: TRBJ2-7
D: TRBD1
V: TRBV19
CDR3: CASAAGTGVYEQYF
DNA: TGTGCCAGTGCTGCCGGGACAGGGGTCTACGAGCAGTACTTC

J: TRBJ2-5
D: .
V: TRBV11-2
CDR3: CASSAHATGSTQYF
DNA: TGTGCCAGCAGCGCCCACGCGACAGGTAGTACCCAGTACTTC

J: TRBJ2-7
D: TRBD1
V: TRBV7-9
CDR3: CASSFDIGTGVYEQYF
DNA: TGTGCCAGCAGCTTCGATATCGGGACAGGGGTCTACGAGCAGTACTTC

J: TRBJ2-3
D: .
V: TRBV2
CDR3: CASSDQSSTDTQYF
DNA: TGTGCCAGCAGTGATCAGAGCAGCACAGATACGCAGTATTTT

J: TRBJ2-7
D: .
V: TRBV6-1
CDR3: CAIAGFWDEQYF
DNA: TGTGCCATCGCGGGATTCTGGGACGAGCAGTACTTC

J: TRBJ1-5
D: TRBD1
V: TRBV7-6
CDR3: CASSLAIGTAANQPQHF
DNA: TGTGCCAGCAGCTTAGCGATTGGGACAGCGGCCAATCAGCCCCAGCATTTT

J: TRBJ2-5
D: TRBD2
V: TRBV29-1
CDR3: CSVETGLPPGETQYF
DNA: TGCAGCGTTGAAACGGGACTACCCCCGGGGGAGACCCAGTACTTC

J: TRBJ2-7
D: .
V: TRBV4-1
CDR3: CASSQGNRENEQYF
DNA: TGCGCCAGCAGCCAAGGCAACAGGGAAAACGAGCAGTACTTC

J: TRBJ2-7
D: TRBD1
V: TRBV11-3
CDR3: CASSSGQGVYEQYF
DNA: TGTGCCAGCAGCTCGGGACAGGGGGTCTACGAGCAGTACTTC

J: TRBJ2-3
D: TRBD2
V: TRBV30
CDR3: CAWSVASGATDTQYF
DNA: TGTGCCTGGAGTGTAGCTAGCGGGGCCACAGATACGCAGTATTTT

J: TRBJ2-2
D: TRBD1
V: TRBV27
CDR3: CASSLLGTGLTGELFF
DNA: TGTGCCAGCAGTTTATTAGGGACAGGCCTCACCGGGGAGCTGTTTTTT